These T cell receptor beta chains were read from a single sample in a study of cytomegalovirus exposure and HLA in healthy donors. Clones were sequenced by immunoSEQ multiplex PCR, and TCRdb holds only the in-frame ones, with some missing. The table includes about 270,000 clones, 86% detected once. Sequenced input: PBMCs. The receptor set was obtained from a young woman in good health and CMV-seronegative. Each CDR3 is given with its conserved first and last residue. D genes are given only for firm matches. Only part of the rows carry a size: once, few, many, or a class if the clone is expanded.

d_gene,j_gene,v_gene,abundance,CDR3nt,CDR3aa
TRBD2,TRBJ2-7,TRBV4-1,once,TGCGCCAGCAGCCCCAGACTAGCGGGAGCTTACGAGCAGTACTTC,CASSPRLAGAYEQYF
.,TRBJ2-5,TRBV9,once,TGTGCCAGCAGCGTCTTAGGCGGGGATGACGACCAAGAGACCCAGTACTTC,CASSVLGGDDDQETQYF
TRBD1,TRBJ2-1,TRBV10-3,.,TGTGCCATCAGGCCGTGGACAGGCCTAAGCTCCTACAATGAGCAGTTCTTC,CAIRPWTGLSSYNEQFF
TRBD1,TRBJ1-5,TRBV28,.,TGTGCCAGCAGTCTCCGGACAGGGTATAGCAATCAGCCCCAGCATTTT,CASSLRTGYSNQPQHF
TRBD1,TRBJ1-5,TRBV30,.,TGTGCCTGGGACAGGGGGCGCGATCAGCCCCAGCATTTT,CAWDRGRDQPQHF
.,TRBJ2-7,TRBV7-2,.,TGTGCCAGCAGCTCGGGTCGGCGGAGCTCCTACGAGCAGTACTTC,CASSSGRRSSYEQYF
.,TRBJ1-3,TRBV29-1,.,TGCAGCGTTGTTACAGGCACATTCTCTGGAAACACCATATATTTT,CSVVTGTFSGNTIYF
TRBD2,TRBJ2-2,TRBV6-4,.,TGTGCCAGCAGTGGGTTGATCGGGGGGGGACACACCGGGGAGCTGTTTTTT,CASSGLIGGGHTGELFF
TRBD1,TRBJ2-7,TRBV6-5,.,TGTGCCAGCAGTCGTGACAGGGCGATTCTGTACTTC,CASSRDRAILYF
.,TRBJ1-2,TRBV6-6,.,TGTGCCAGCAGTTACTCGAGAGGATATGGCTACACCTTC,CASSYSRGYGYTF
TRBD2,TRBJ2-5,TRBV27,.,TGTGCCAGCATGGGACTAGCGGGGGGGGAAGAGACCCAGTACTTC,CASMGLAGGEETQYF
.,TRBJ1-1,TRBV4-1,.,TGCGCCAGCAGACCCCAGGGCCGGGACACTGAAGCTTTCTTT,CASRPQGRDTEAFF